This T cell receptor (beta chain) is drawn from a study of PD-1 blockade in classical Hodgkin lymphoma. Deletions cut 5 bases from V and 1 base from J, with 15 bases between. Germline lookup yields CDR1 MDHEN and CDR2 SYDVKM. This CDR3 contains 16 residues. Findings and limits, study-wide: Why the repertoires differ is still unclear, perhaps disease activity or prior therapy. At baseline, newly diagnosed patients reportedly showed less TCR diversity than healthy donors.

Profiling relied on immunoSEQ multiplex PCR, and the TCRdb table lists in-frame clones only, not all of them. This sample has more than 25,000 clones, with roughly 90% found just once. There are a few counts of this clone. What it binds is not known. Stated time point: newly diagnosed, previously untreated cHL patient sample. With magnetic negative selection, CD4+ T cells were purified from PBMCs that had been thawed. The V and J genes are TRBV28 and TRBJ2-1; TRBD1 is a possible D gene (6 bases). This receptor was obtained from a human donor with classical Hodgkin lymphoma. Sequences were obtained from CD4+ T cells from blood. CDR3 amino acids: CASSPQGRGSYNEQFF. The DNA for the CDR3 is TGTGCCAGCAGTCCCCAGGGCAGGGGATCCTACAATGAGCAGTTCTTC.